The rows below give T cell receptor beta chains drawn from one sample of a study of post-analysis software for immune sequencing data. TCRdb analysed the PCR reads with MiXCR anew, one entry per CDR3 protein. The sample comprises around 400,000 distinct CDR3 sequences, about a third of which are singletons, and about an eighth rests with the top ten. Material: blood. The source is a girl between 5 and 17 years old with multiple sclerosis. The conserved cysteine and the conserved F or W are not part of the CDR3 here.

v_call: TRBV4-2
cdr3_aa: ASSQEGPQQGVVEQY

v_call: TRBV5-1
cdr3_aa: ASSSTVNQPQH

v_call: TRBV27
cdr3_aa: ASSPTASGNEQF

v_call: TRBV28
cdr3_aa: ASRFSGGPEYEQY

v_call: TRBV15
cdr3_aa: ATSRDGTGDFSPLH

v_call: TRBV5-6
cdr3_aa: ASSLTGEAF

v_call: TRBV27
cdr3_aa: ASSLSGGLGNTEAF

v_call: TRBV20-1
cdr3_aa: SASRLPQETQY

v_call: TRBV14
cdr3_aa: ASSQERRDQGNYSNQPQH

v_call: TRBV2
cdr3_aa: ASSEELAEYNEQF

v_call: TRBV6-5
cdr3_aa: ASSYRGGGWETQY

v_call: TRBV9
cdr3_aa: ASSEGSGGYYNEQF

v_call: TRBV5-1
cdr3_aa: ASGAGNSYNEQF

v_call: TRBV20-1
cdr3_aa: SAFPGQENNEQF

v_call: TRBV5-1
cdr3_aa: ASSLRQGSYEQY

v_call: TRBV5-1
cdr3_aa: ASSLPSGGDHTEAF

v_call: TRBV12-3/TRBV12-4
cdr3_aa: ASSSFSQGYQPQH

v_call: TRBV10-3
cdr3_aa: AARGTSGGSQETQY

v_call: TRBV7-2
cdr3_aa: ASSLEASGANVLT

v_call: TRBV5-1
cdr3_aa: ASSSYGGGDYNEQF

v_call: TRBV6-6
cdr3_aa: ASSPRGGRPYEQY

v_call: TRBV12-3/TRBV12-4
cdr3_aa: ASSWGTNTGELF

v_call: TRBV7-2
cdr3_aa: ASSLALTSGGQADTQY

v_call: TRBV13
cdr3_aa: ASSILAESQETQY

v_call: TRBV28
cdr3_aa: ASEGDRGLQETQY

v_call: TRBV12-3/TRBV12-4
cdr3_aa: ASRGVNTEAF

v_call: TRBV7-9
cdr3_aa: ASSLPTGQSYNEQF

v_call: TRBV6-5
cdr3_aa: ASSYSTGTLGGNQPQH

v_call: TRBV5-6
cdr3_aa: ASSSDRGIYGYT

v_call: TRBV20-1
cdr3_aa: SASLGPALATDTQY

v_call: TRBV27
cdr3_aa: ASSPWTSGTLGQY

v_call: TRBV6-6
cdr3_aa: ASSPLPEAQH

v_call: TRBV7-8
cdr3_aa: ASSLPGQSYNEQF

v_call: TRBV4-3
cdr3_aa: ASSQDRFRSVDTQY

v_call: TRBV18
cdr3_aa: ASSLGQGQTNEKLF

v_call: TRBV11-2
cdr3_aa: ASSDGQGINYEQY

v_call: TRBV4-2
cdr3_aa: ASSQEASGGADTQY

v_call: TRBV5-1
cdr3_aa: ASSSSSGGAAGAF

v_call: TRBV12-3/TRBV12-4
cdr3_aa: ASSLTTGLTNYGYT

v_call: TRBV4-3
cdr3_aa: ASSQDGAGAREKLF

v_call: TRBV12-3/TRBV12-4
cdr3_aa: ASSPGLAGTKQY

v_call: TRBV7-2
cdr3_aa: ASSLDGGPVQETQY

v_call: TRBV9
cdr3_aa: ASSVVTSHGNEQF

v_call: TRBV12-3/TRBV12-4
cdr3_aa: ASSADTPYGYT

v_call: TRBV18
cdr3_aa: ASSRDSSNTGELF

v_call: TRBV29-1
cdr3_aa: SVAEVSGYT